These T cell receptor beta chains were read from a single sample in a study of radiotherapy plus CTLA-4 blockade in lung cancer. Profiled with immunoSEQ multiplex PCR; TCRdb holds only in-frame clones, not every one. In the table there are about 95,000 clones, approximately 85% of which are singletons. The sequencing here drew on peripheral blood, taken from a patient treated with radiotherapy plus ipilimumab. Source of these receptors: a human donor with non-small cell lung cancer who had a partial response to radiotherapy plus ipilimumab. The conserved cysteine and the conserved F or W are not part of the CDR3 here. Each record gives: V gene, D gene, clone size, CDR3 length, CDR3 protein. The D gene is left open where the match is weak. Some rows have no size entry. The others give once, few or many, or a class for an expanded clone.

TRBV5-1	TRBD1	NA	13	ASSRGQGAGGELF
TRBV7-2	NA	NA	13	ASSQGLGLGYEQY
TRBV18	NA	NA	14	ASSPSPGVRNTEAF
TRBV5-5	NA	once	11	ASSFRDYGEAF
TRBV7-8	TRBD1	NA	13	ASSPEGTGQHEQY
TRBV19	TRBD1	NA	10	AIRDSLGEQY
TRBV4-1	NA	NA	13	ASSQTGSGKNIQY
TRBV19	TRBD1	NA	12	ASKVGTGRTEAF
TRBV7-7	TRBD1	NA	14	ASSLYRDRVSYEQY
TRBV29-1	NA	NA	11	SVPIGAKNIQY
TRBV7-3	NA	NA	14	ASSLTGGVNTGELF
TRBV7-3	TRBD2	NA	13	ASSDRLAGVDEQF
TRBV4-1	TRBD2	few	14	ASSLAGLAFYNEQF
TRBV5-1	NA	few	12	ASSLGQSTGELF
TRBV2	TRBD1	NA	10	ASRDRGNEQY
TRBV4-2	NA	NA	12	ASSQVIGGEKLF
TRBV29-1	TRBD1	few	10	SIRQGLHEQY
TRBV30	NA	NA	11	AWRPPGVSGYT
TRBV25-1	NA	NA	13	ASTREGGGEEKLF
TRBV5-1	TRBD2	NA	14	ASSSDRLARTDTQY
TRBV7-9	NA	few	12	ASSASLASTEAF
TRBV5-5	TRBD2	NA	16	ASSLVLAGIGKTGELF
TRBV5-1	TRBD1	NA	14	ASSFGSRGPNTEAF
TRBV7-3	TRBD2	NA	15	ASSLNRGGGLGDTQY
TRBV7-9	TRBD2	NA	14	ASSLGLAGPQGTQY
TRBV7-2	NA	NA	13	ASSSTRRLRETQY
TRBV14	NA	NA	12	ASSQAGRGQPQH
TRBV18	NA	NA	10	ASSPRLTEAF
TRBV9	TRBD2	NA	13	ASSVVGLAGGEQF
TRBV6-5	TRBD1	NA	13	ASSRTGGPYNEQF
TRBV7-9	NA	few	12	ASSLGQTNYGYT
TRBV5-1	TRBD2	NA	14	ASSLVALAGDNEQF
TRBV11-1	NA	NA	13	ASSIRQANTGELF
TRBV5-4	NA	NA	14	ASSLASGGSGNTIY
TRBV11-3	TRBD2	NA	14	ASSSPGTSGRMWQF
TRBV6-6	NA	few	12	ASLAAGIGQPQH
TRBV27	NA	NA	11	ASSLEGGYGYT
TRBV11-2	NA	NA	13	ASSLTDDGSHEQF
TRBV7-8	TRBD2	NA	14	ASSLEGLARYNEQF
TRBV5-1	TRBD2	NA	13	ASSLAAGASYEQY
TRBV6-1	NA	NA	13	ASRRDRGGGEKLF
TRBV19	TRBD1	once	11	ASSTDRDRELF
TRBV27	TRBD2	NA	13	ASRPTSGNLNEQF
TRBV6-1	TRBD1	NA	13	ASIQSGGTGNTIY
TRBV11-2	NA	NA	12	ASSHVRGSPEAF
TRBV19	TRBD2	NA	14	ASSITSGRMSGELF
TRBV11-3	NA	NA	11	ASSSGNSYEQY
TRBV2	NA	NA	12	ASKSQAGTGELF
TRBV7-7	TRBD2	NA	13	ASSPGLAGEETQY
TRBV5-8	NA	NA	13	ASSRGLAAKNIQY
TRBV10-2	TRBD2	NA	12	ASRGLAPTNEQF
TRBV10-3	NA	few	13	AISPRTGGDTEAF
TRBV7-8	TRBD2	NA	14	ASSLVTSGSTDTQY
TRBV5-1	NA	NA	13	ASSSTGPRRWEQF
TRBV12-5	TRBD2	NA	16	ASGLSTSDELNTGELF